The T cell receptor (beta chain) under discussion was sequenced for a study of CD8 T cells in ankylosing spondylitis (dated by TCRdb to about 2017). In terms of the full investigation: The study set out to find disease-linked TCR variants by profiling T cell receptor beta repertoires in ankylosing spondylitis patients and healthy donors. Peripheral blood was sampled, and synovial fluid was also collected from ankylosing spondylitis patients. The full study cohort was made up of 20 to 25 ankylosing spondylitis patients and approximately 100 healthy donors.

Notes on this clonotype: This receptor's antigen is unknown. Base qualities are not recorded, but no much larger clone differs from it by a single base.

Reading from cysteine to phenylalanine, the CDR3 counts 15 amino acids. Just CDR3 DNA is preserved here, 45 bases in frame from base 1. Taken from the germline V gene (reference sequence), the CDR1 and CDR2 loops are DFQATT and SNEGSKA. After removal of 1 base from V and 8 bases from J, the junction retains 10 bases not matched to a gene. Instrument used: Illumina HiSeq 2500. Quantitative 5'-RACE with molecular barcodes was the method used to prepare the TCR beta libraries. The authors processed their data as follows. A new computational method based on a probabilistic model of VDJ rearrangement was used to identify disease-linked TCR variants. Using fastp at Q25 and MiXCR, TCRdb reprocessed the public reads and kept productive beta chains. Each CDR3 protein gets just one entry, which takes the most common genes and DNA from the rows behind it. These V and J calls rely on TCRdb rather than the paper's analysis. For this sample there are some 220,000 distinct CDR3 sequences; roughly 8% appear just once. The ten most abundant clones make up 4.8% of the sample.

Beyond this particular receptor, the publication reports: The disease-linked clones showed a CD8+ phenotype and occurred at relatively low frequencies in peripheral blood. The disease-linked clones were reported as significantly enriched in matched synovial fluid samples from ankylosing spondylitis patients. A TCR beta motif of about 8 highly homologous amino acid variants appeared characteristic of blood from ankylosing spondylitis patients. Some TCR beta motif variants had previously been reported in synovial fluid and blood of reactive arthritis patients, which suggested common disease-initiation mechanisms.

The sequence is built from TRBV20-1 and TRBJ2-1; 8 bases in the middle match TRBD2. Sequencing used blood, either unsorted or a sorted T cell fraction (not recorded which). The TCR comes from a female donor with ankylosing spondylitis or in good health (not recorded which). This receptor carries the CDR3 CSARAPGGAGDEQFF. The DNA reads TGCAGTGCTAGAGCCCCGGGGGGGGCTGGGGATGAGCAGTTCTTC.